These T cell receptor beta chains were read from a single sample in a study of read filtering for tumor transcriptome and immune sequencing. TCRdb reanalysed the reads using MiXCR and keeps one entry per CDR3 protein. The table lists roughly 67,000 distinct CDR3 sequences, approximately 18% of them singletons. Material: a population of CD138-negative cells sorted from bone marrow. The receptors come from a donor at least 40 years old with multiple myeloma. CDR3s include the opening cysteine and the closing phenylalanine or tryptophan. Each record gives: V gene, D gene, CDR3 length, J gene, clone size, CDR3 protein, CDR3 DNA. The D gene is left open where the match is weak. Clone size appears in some rows only: once, few, many, or a class for an expanded clone.

TRBV28	NA	12	TRBJ2-7	many	CASSLDFYEQYF	TGTGCCAGCAGTTTAGATTTCTACGAGCAGTACTTC
TRBV7-2	TRBD2	13	TRBJ2-3	many	CASSRLASDTQYF	TGTGCCAGCAGTCGACTAGCGTCAGATACGCAGTATTTT
TRBV14	TRBD1	14	TRBJ1-2	NA	CASSLGQGGYGYTF	TGTGCCAGCAGCCTTGGACAGGGTGGCTATGGCTACACCTTC
TRBV6-6	NA	13	TRBJ2-5	many	CASRPRQSETQYF	TGTGCCAGCAGACCCCGACAGTCGGAGACCCAGTACTTC
TRBV6-1	TRBD2	16	TRBJ2-2	many	CASRWGGVGFSGELFF	TGTGCCAGCAGATGGGGGGGAGTGGGTTTTAGCGGGGAGCTGTTTTTT
TRBV7-9	TRBD2	16	TRBJ2-1	many	CASSSSSGRSYNEQFF	TGTGCCAGCAGCTCCTCTAGCGGGCGCTCCTACAATGAGCAGTTCTTC
TRBV7-9	NA	10	TRBJ2-5	few	CASSFETQYF	TGTGCCAGCAGCTTCGAGACCCAGTACTTC
TRBV11-3	TRBD2	17	TRBJ2-3	many	CASSLGLSGGSTDTQYF	TGTGCCAGCAGCTTAGGTCTTAGCGGGGGATCGACAGATACGCAGTATTTT
TRBV28	NA	11	TRBJ2-5	many	CASRLQETQYF	TGTGCCAGCAGGTTGCAAGAGACCCAGTACTTC
TRBV7-8	NA	14	TRBJ2-1	many	CASSLGGLINEQFF	TGTGCCAGCAGCTTAGGGGGTTTAATCAATGAGCAGTTCTTC
TRBV19	NA	16	TRBJ1-4	NA	CASSIDGTRRNEKLFF	TGTGCCAGTAGTATAGACGGGACACGGCGAAATGAAAAACTGTTTTTT